This T cell receptor beta chain was retrieved from a study of blood T cell repertoires in COVID-19. The method was immunoSEQ multiplex PCR; TCRdb's version includes in-frame clones alone and lacks a portion of them. The sample comprises roughly 350,000 clones, 80% to 90% of which are singletons, and around 6% rests with the top ten. The sequenced material came from peripheral blood. This TCR was sampled from a woman between 50 and 59 years old with COVID-19, enrolled during active disease.

CDR3 protein: CASSMAGLNTEAFF. Written as DNA, the CDR3 is TGTGCCAGTAGTATGGCAGGGTTGAACACTGAAGCTTTCTTT. The genes are TRBV19 and TRBJ1-1, with a weak D call TRBD1 (5 bases). Germline loops: CDR1 LNHDA, CDR2 SQIVND (reference sequence). V dropped 3 bases and J dropped 0 bases, with 8 bases sitting between them. The CDR3 length is 14 residues.